A single sample is the source of the 25 T cell receptor beta chains below, sequenced in a study of blood T cell repertoires in COVID-19. Clones were read by immunoSEQ multiplex PCR, and TCRdb kept only the in-frame ones, dropping some. The sample carries roughly 74,000 clones, roughly 89% recorded once. Sequenced: PBMCs or T cells enriched from blood (not recorded which). The receptors stem from a woman aged 45-59 years with acute COVID-19.

This clone was observed a few times. This specimen includes other DNA sequences encoding the same CDR3. The V and J genes are TRBV4-1 and TRBJ2-1; D perhaps matches TRBD2 (6 bases). The CDR3 extends over 16 amino acids. Between the trimmed V and J ends, which lost 1 base and 3 bases, there was a span of 13 bases. Germline V CDR1 and CDR2: MGHRA, YSYEKL. CDR3 sequence: CASSQASGDSYNEQFF. CDR3 sequence (DNA): TGCGCCAGCAGCCAAGCGTCGGGAGATAGCTACAATGAGCAGTTCTTC.

The chain employs TRBV20-1 and TRBJ1-2, with 9 bases lining up with TRBD1. Losses at the gene ends were 3 bases for V and 11 bases for J; bases not matched to a gene: 10. Germline loops: CDR1 DFQATT, CDR2 SNEGSKA (reference sequence). The CDR3 spans 13 residues. CDR3 amino acids: CSASTPGQGWYTF. The CDR3 bases are TGCAGTGCTAGTACACCGGGACAGGGATGGTACACCTTC.

This chain links TRBV27 with TRBJ1-2; 8 bases agree with TRBD1. With 7 bases clipped from V and 4 bases from J, the junction kept 8 bases outside the gene matches. Germline CDR1 MNHEY, CDR2 SMNVEV (reference sequence). This CDR3 spans 14 amino acids. In DNA form, the CDR3 reads TGTGCCAGCACCCCTACCGGGACAGGCTATGGCTACACCTTC. Its protein is CASTPTGTGYGYTF.

This chain uses TRBV7-2 with TRBJ2-3; 7 bases map to TRBD2. Germline V lookup: CDR1 SGHTA, CDR2 FQGNSA. V was pared by 8 bases and J by 3 bases, with 11 bases of the junction left unmatched. This CDR3 is 15 amino acids long. CDR3 DNA: TGTGCCAGCTTAACTGGGGCGGGAGCGACAGATACGCAGTATTTT. It codes for CASLTGAGATDTQYF.

J is TRBJ2-5 and V is TRBV10-3; tentative D call: TRBD1 (6 bases). Germline CDR1 is ENHRY and CDR2 is SYGVKD. V was clipped by 5 bases and J by 2 bases, with 12 bases between them. The CDR3 runs 14 residues. The CDR3, as DNA: TGTGCCATCAGTACGGACAGTTTGCAAGAGACCCAGTACTTC. It encodes CAISTDSLQETQYF.

V is TRBV11-2 and J is TRBJ2-7; 10 bases map to TRBD1. With 4 bases clipped from V and 3 bases from J, the junction kept 6 bases outside the gene matches. Germline values: CDR1 SGHAT, CDR2 FQNNGV. CDR3 length equals 15 residues. The CDR3 region is CASSSAGTGVYEQYF. CDR3 bases: TGTGCCAGCAGCTCTGCAGGGACAGGGGTCTACGAGCAGTACTTC.

The genes are TRBV5-1 and TRBJ1-3; 7 bases fit TRBD1. Germline V CDR1 and CDR2: SGHRS, YFSETQ. CDR3 length equals 15 residues. The V and J ends lost 5 bases and 0 bases, in that order; junction bases with no gene match: 5. The CDR3 here is CASSEGQSSGNTIYF. The CDR3 nucleotides are TGCGCCAGCAGTGAGGGACAGAGCTCTGGAAACACCATATATTTT.

This CDR3 is CASSATGGNNYGYTF. CDR3 nucleotide sequence: TGCGCCAGCAGCGCGACAGGGGGCAATAACTATGGCTACACCTTC. The V call is TRBV5-1, the J call TRBJ1-2; 10 nucleotides line up with TRBD1. The CDR3 length is 15 residues. The germline V gene has CDR1 SGHRS and CDR2 YFSETQ. V shed 4 bases and J 1 base; nucleotides not matched to a gene: 4.

The V and J genes are TRBV4-1 and TRBJ1-2; weak D call: TRBD1 (5 bases). V lost 6 bases, J lost 2 bases, and 16 bases lay in between. Germline-derived CDR1 and CDR2 are MGHRA and YSYEKL. The CDR3 length is 15 residues. CDR3 DNA sequence: TGCGCCAGCAGTTTCGGACATACAAAGAACTATGGCTACACCTTC. Translation gives CASSFGHTKNYGYTF.

The rearrangement uses TRBV19 and TRBJ2-3; TRBD1 matches 8 bases. V was pared by 6 bases and J by 0 bases, with 11 bases of the junction left unmatched. Per the germline V gene, CDR1 is LNHDA and CDR2 is SQIVND (reference sequence). The CDR3 sequence is 17 residues long. CDR3 region: CASRYQGQGLSTDTQYF. The CDR3, as DNA: TGTGCCAGTAGATACCAAGGACAGGGCCTTAGCACAGATACGCAGTATTTT.

This rearrangement joins TRBV5-8 to TRBJ2-2; TRBD2 agrees at 15 bases. From germline, CDR1 is SGHTS and CDR2 YDEGEE. CDR3 length equals 19 residues. Trimming cost V 3 bases and J 6 bases; bases outside gene matches: 12. The CDR3 DNA follows: TGTGCCAGCAGCTCCGTTTCCGGGACTAGCGGGAGGATTCCCGGGGAGCTGTTTTTT. Its protein is CASSSVSGTSGRIPGELFF.

The V gene is TRBV7-6, the J gene TRBJ2-1, with a weak D call TRBD2 (6 bases). The CDR3 runs 13 residues. Germline V gene sequence: CDR1 SGHVS, CDR2 FNYEAQ. V was clipped by 2 bases and J by 9 bases, with 11 bases between them. CDR3 nucleotides: TGTGCCAGCAGCTTATGGGCCGGGGGTGAGCAGTTCTTC. Translation: CASSLWAGGEQFF.

This clone was counted only a few times. The chain recombines TRBV7-2 with TRBJ2-1; tentatively, D is TRBD2 (7 bases). This CDR3 spans 15 amino acids. V was pared by 2 bases and J by 0 bases, with 8 bases between. Germline CDR1 is SGHTA and CDR2 is FQGNSA. CDR3 sequence reads: CASSLRGGSYNEQFF. The CDR3 region has the DNA TGTGCCAGCAGCTTAAGGGGGGGCTCCTACAATGAGCAGTTCTTC. Together with reference TRBV7-2 and TRBJ2-1, the CDR3 gives the full variable domain: GAGVSQSPSNKVTEKGKDVELRCDPISGHTALYWYRQSLGQGLEFLIYFQGNSAPDKSGLPSDRFSAERTGGSVSTLTIQRTQQEDSAVYLCASSLRGGSYNEQFFGPGTRLTVL.

The chain recombines TRBV7-9 with TRBJ2-2; perhaps TRBD2 as D (6 bases). V shed 7 bases and J shed 0 bases, with 24 bases lying between them. Germline assignment: CDR1 SEHNR and CDR2 FQNEAQ (reference sequence). The CDR3 has 19 residues. CDR3 region: CASTSVVPGLGSNTGELFF. Written as DNA, the CDR3 is TGTGCCAGCACCTCTGTAGTTCCGGGACTCGGGTCGAACACCGGGGAGCTGTTTTTT.

This clone was found a few times. This sequence joins TRBV7-8 and TRBJ2-7; TRBD2 matches 12 bases. The CDR3 covers 15 residues. V lost 5 bases and J lost 2; bases outside the gene matches: 4. Looked up from germline, CDR1 is SGHVS and CDR2 is FQNEAQ. CDR3: CASSRTSGTPYEQYF. Here the CDR3 DNA reads TGTGCCAGCAGCCGGACTAGCGGGACGCCCTACGAGCAGTACTTC. The variable domain in full, with the rest retrieved from reference TRBV7-8 and TRBJ2-7, is GAGVSQSPRYKVAKRGQDVALRCDPISGHVSLFWYQQALGQGPEFLTYFQNEAQLDKSGLPSDRFFAERPEGSVSTLKIQRTQQEDSAVYLCASSRTSGTPYEQYFGPGTRLTVT.

The CDR3 reads CASSPWTGSPYGYTF. The DNA of the CDR3 is TGTGCCAGTAGTCCGTGGACAGGGAGCCCCTATGGCTACACCTTC. J is TRBJ1-2 and V is TRBV19; TRBD1 matches 8 bases. Germline-derived CDR1 and CDR2 are LNHDA and SQIVND (reference sequence). The CDR3 consists of 15 residues. The V gene end was trimmed by 5 bases and the J gene end by 4 bases; junction bases not matched to a gene: 9.

The V call is TRBV9, the J call TRBJ1-1; the D gene is possibly TRBD1 (5 bases). CDR1 and CDR2 (germline): SGDLS, YYNGEE. V lost 0 bases, J lost 3 bases, and 18 bases lay in between. CDR3 size: 17 residues. CDR3 region: CASSVGQLTLRHTEAFF. The DNA for the CDR3 is TGTGCCAGCAGCGTAGGACAGTTGACCCTTCGGCACACTGAAGCTTTCTTT.

The chain employs TRBV30 and TRBJ1-4; perhaps TRBD1 as D (5 bases). The germline gives CDR1 GTSNPN, CDR2 SVGIG (reference sequence). The length of the CDR3 is 14 residues. V was trimmed by 5 bases and J by 7 bases, leaving 17 bases between them. CDR3 protein: CAWGRAGPIEKLFF. CDR3 coding DNA: TGTGCCTGGGGTAGGGCAGGGCCAATTGAAAAACTGTTTTTT.

The sample holds one count of this clone. V is TRBV9 and J is TRBJ1-1; 7 bases map to TRBD1. Trimming cost V 0 bases and J 7 bases; bases outside gene matches: 6. The CDR3 has 14 residues. CDR1 and CDR2 from the germline V gene are SGDLS and YYNGEE. CDR3 residues: CASSVDGGTDEAFF. CDR3 DNA sequence: TGTGCCAGCAGCGTAGACGGAGGGACAGATGAAGCTTTCTTT.

As concerns this clone: The sample has other DNA sequences that encode this CDR3 too. This chain links TRBV5-1 with TRBJ1-1, with D tentatively TRBD1 (6 bases). Germline assignment: CDR1 SGHRS and CDR2 YFSETQ. The CDR3 runs 14 residues. The V and J ends lost 1 base and 2 bases respectively, with 9 bases between them. Written as DNA, the CDR3 is TGCGCCAGCAGCTTGACAGGGTCCAACACTGAAGCTTTCTTT. It is translated as CASSLTGSNTEAFF.

V and J are TRBV7-8 and TRBJ2-4, with TRBD2 matching over 7 bases. Germline values: CDR1 SGHVS, CDR2 FQNEAQ. CDR3 size: 14 residues. V was pared by 4 bases and J by 7 bases, with 7 bases of the junction left unmatched. The CDR3 bases are TGTGCCAGCAGCTCCGGACTAGAAGGGAACATTCAGTACTTC. Amino acid sequence: CASSSGLEGNIQYF.

J is TRBJ1-1 and V is TRBV5-1; 12 bases match TRBD1. From germline, CDR1 is SGHRS and CDR2 YFSETQ. V lost 1 base, J lost 6 bases, and 10 bases stayed unmatched. The CDR3 spans 17 residues. The CDR3 reads CASSLPTPGQGASEAFF. The CDR3 DNA reads TGCGCCAGCAGCTTGCCCACACCGGGACAGGGGGCCTCTGAAGCTTTCTTT. The full variable domain, rest sourced from reference TRBV5-1 and TRBJ1-1, is KAGVTQTPRYLIKTRGQQVTLSCSPISGHRSVSWYQQTPGQGLQFLFEYFSETQRNKGNFPGRFSGRQFSNSRSEMNVSTLELGDSALYLCASSLPTPGQGASEAFFGQGTRLTVV.

V gene TRBV25-1 combines with J gene TRBJ1-1, with D unresolved. CDR3 length: 15 amino acids. Trimming pared 3 bases from V and 1 base from J, leaving 12 bases between. From germline, CDR1 is MGHDK and CDR2 SYGVNS. For the CDR3, the DNA is TGTGCCAGCAGTGACCGGGGTTCGGGGAACACTGAAGCTTTCTTT. Translated, it gives CASSDRGSGNTEAFF.

V gene TRBV19 combines with J gene TRBJ2-1; tentative D call: TRBD2 (6 bases). This CDR3 is built from 15 residues. The germline CDR1 and CDR2 sequences are LNHDA and SQIVND (reference sequence). V lost 5 bases and J lost 2, with 13 bases in between. The CDR3 sequence is CASSGRRRAYNEQFF. The CDR3 bases are TGTGCCAGTAGTGGACGGAGGAGGGCCTACAATGAGCAGTTCTTC. Together with reference TRBV19 and TRBJ2-1, the CDR3 gives the full variable domain: DGGITQSPKYLFRKEGQNVTLSCEQNLNHDAMYWYRQDPGQGLRLIYYSQIVNDFQKGDIAEGYSVSREKKESFPLTVTSAQKNPTAFYLCASSGRRRAYNEQFFGPGTRLTVL.

The V gene is TRBV6-2 or TRBV6-3, the J gene TRBJ1-5; D is uncertain. In germline, CDR1 is MNHEY, CDR2 SVGEGT. The V gene lost 0 bases and the J gene lost 2 bases, with 5 bases spanning the gap. The CDR3 has 14 residues. The chain's CDR3 is CASSYSGGNQPQHF. CDR3 coding DNA: TGTGCCAGCAGTTACTCCGGGGGCAATCAGCCCCAGCATTTT.